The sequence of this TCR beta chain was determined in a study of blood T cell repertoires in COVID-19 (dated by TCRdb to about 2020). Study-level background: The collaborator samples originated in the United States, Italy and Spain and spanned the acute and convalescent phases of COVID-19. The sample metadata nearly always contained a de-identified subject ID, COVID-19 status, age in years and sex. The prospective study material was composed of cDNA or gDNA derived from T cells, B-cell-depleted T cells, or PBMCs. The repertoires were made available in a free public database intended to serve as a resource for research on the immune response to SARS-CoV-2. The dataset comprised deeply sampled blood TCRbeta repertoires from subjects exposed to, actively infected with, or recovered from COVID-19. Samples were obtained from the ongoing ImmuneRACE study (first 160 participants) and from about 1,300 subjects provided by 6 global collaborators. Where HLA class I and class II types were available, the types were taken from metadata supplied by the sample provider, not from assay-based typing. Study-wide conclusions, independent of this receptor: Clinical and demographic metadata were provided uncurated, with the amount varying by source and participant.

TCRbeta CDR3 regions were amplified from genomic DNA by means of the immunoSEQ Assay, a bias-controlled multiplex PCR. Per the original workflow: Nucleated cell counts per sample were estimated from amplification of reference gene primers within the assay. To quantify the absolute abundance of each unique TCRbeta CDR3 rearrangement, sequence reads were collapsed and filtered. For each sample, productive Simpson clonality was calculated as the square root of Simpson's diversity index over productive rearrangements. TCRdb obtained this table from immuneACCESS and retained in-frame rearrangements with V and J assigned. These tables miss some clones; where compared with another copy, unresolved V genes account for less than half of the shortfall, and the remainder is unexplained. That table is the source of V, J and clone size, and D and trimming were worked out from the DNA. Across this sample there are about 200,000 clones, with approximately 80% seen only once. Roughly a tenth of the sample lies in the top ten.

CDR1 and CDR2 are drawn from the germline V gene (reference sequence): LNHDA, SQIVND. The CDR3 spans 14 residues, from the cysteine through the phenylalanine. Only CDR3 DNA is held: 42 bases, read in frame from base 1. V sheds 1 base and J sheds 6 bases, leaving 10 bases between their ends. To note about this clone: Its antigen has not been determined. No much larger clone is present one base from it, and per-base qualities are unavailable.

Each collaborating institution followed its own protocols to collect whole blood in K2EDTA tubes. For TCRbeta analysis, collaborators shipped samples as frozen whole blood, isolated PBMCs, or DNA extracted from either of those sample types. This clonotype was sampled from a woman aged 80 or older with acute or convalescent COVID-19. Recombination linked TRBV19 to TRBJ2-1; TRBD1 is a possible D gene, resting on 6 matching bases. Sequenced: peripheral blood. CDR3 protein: CASSIAGARNEQFF. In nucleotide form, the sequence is TGTGCCAGTAGTATAGCAGGGGCACGCAATGAGCAGTTCTTC.